A single sample gave rise to the 2 T cell receptor beta chains below, sequenced in a study of patients and donors after allogeneic stem cell transplantation (TCRdb year 2020). Library construction relied on RT-PCR. The reads were generated on a NextSeq 550. Using fastp at Q25 and MiXCR, TCRdb reprocessed the public reads and kept productive beta chains. Under each unique CDR3 protein, matching rows form one entry showing the most common genes and DNA. Counted in this sample were around 200,000 distinct CDR3 sequences; 35% to 45% of them appeared once. The ten largest account for around a tenth of the sample. Sequenced material: blood, either unsorted or a sorted T cell fraction (not recorded which). Receptors were obtained from a human donor who was either an allogeneic HSCT recipient or a stem cell or donor lymphocyte infusion donor (not recorded which). It is not recorded whose cells these are; they may come from a transplant donor.

This chain uses TRBV7-2 with TRBJ1-6, with a possible D match to TRBD1 (5 bases). The CDR3 totals 16 residues. With 5 bases removed from V and 9 bases from J, the gap between germline ends came to 20 bases. CDR1 and CDR2 from the germline V gene are SGHTA and FQGNSA. CDR3 nucleotides: TGTGCCAGCAGCCTACGGGGGGGGACTTCGGCTTCACCCCTCCACTTT. Its protein product is CASSLRGGTSASPLHF.

In this sample, this clonotype turned up once. V usage is TRBV20-1 and J usage is TRBJ2-3; D remains ambiguous. The CDR3 runs 15 residues. Germline CDR1 reads DFQATT; CDR2 reads SNEGSKA (reference sequence). V was pared by 4 bases and J by 3 bases, with 17 bases between. The DNA of the CDR3 is TGCAGTGCTATCGCGCCAGCGACTGGGACAGATACGCAGTATTTT. Translation gives CSAIAPATGTDTQYF.